One sample yielded the 5 T cell receptor beta chains listed below, sequenced in a study of OX40 agonist ivuxolimab in advanced cancers. Only in-frame clones appear in the TCRdb table, and some are missing; sequencing was by immunoSEQ multiplex PCR. The table records approximately 74,000 clones, roughly 88% of them present only once. Here the sequenced sample was CD4+ or CD8+ T cells sorted from blood, taken in a trial of the OX40 agonist ivuxolimab. The receptors here all came from an adult with an advanced solid tumor such as melanoma, head and neck, liver or kidney cancer.

A single count supports this clone. This chain links TRBV5-6 with TRBJ1-2; D ambiguous. The V gene's germline CDR1 is SGHDT and CDR2 YYEEEE. The CDR3 contains 16 residues. Trimming took off 4 bases at V and 0 bases at J, with 16 bases between the two ends. The CDR3 coding sequence is TGTGCCAGCAGCCGGCCTGGGTTCCGTGCTAACTATGGCTACACCTTC. It encodes CASSRPGFRANYGYTF.

The rearrangement links TRBV19 to TRBJ2-5; TRBD1 agrees at 9 bases. Per the germline V gene, CDR1 is LNHDA and CDR2 is SQIVND (reference sequence). J lost 5 bases, V lost 6 bases, and 4 bases had no gene match. The CDR3 runs 13 residues. The CDR3 nucleotides are TGTGCCAGTAGGGACAGGGGAGGGGAGACCCAGTACTTC. Its translation: CASRDRGGETQYF.

V gene TRBV18 combines with J gene TRBJ1-3; D gene unclear. The CDR3 runs to 15 residues. V was clipped by 0 bases and J by 0 bases, with 6 bases between them. Germline CDR1 reads KGHSH; CDR2 reads LQKENI. The CDR3 reads CASSPPGGSGNTIYF. The CDR3 coding sequence is TGTGCCAGCTCACCACCGGGAGGCTCTGGAAACACCATATATTTT.

This clone was seen only once. The rearrangement links TRBV6-1 to TRBJ1-2, with D perhaps matching TRBD1 (6 bases). This CDR3 region has 15 residues. Trimming took off 4 bases at V and 6 bases at J, with 18 bases between the two ends. Per germline, CDR1 MNHNS and CDR2 SASEGT. The CDR3 here is CASSGQQGSVNGYTF. The CDR3 region has the DNA TGTGCCAGCAGTGGACAACAGGGATCGGTAAATGGCTACACCTTC.

V is TRBV15 and J is TRBJ2-1; no firm D call. The CDR3 is made up of 12 amino acids. The V gene's germline CDR1 is LNHNV and CDR2 YYDKDF (reference sequence). Trimming left V 4 bases short and J 6 bases short, with 7 bases between. CDR3 DNA: TGTGCCACCAGCACGGTACGCAATGAGCAGTTCTTC. This sequence encodes CATSTVRNEQFF.